What follows is one TCR beta chain and its context. The antigen remains unidentified. Germline assignment: CDR1 SGHNT and CDR2 YYREEE (reference sequence). Trimming took 5 bases from V and 6 from J; bases not matched to a gene: 10. This CDR3 spans 16 amino acids. The source of the sample is a study of T cells in narcolepsy. The overall study: Enrolled donors included narcolepsy type 1 or type 2 patients and healthy controls. Study results and limitations: Reportedly, autoreactive clonotypes were serially detected in patients' blood but not controls'. Some memory CD4+ repertoires had no autoreactive clone sequences. Comparing one patient's CSF and blood CD4+ clonotypes highlighted HCRT- and TRIB2-specific autoreactive clonotypes.

Sequencing used immunoSEQ multiplex PCR; TCRdb keeps in-frame clones, though not all of them. The table shows about 15,000 clones, with 65% to 90% occurring only once. The chain couples TRBV5-4 to TRBJ2-1, with 11 bases identical to TRBD1. Sequenced sample: memory (CD45RA-) CD4+ T cells from blood. This receptor was taken from a human donor in good health. The CDR3 region is CASSREGQGGRNEQFF. DNA for the CDR3: TGTGCCAGCAGTCGGGAGGGACAGGGGGGCCGCAATGAGCAGTTCTTC.